The subject of this entry is one T cell receptor (beta chain). The participants were between roughly 18 and 89 years old and came from some 23 US areas. The repertoire was sequenced with immunoSEQ multiplex PCR; TCRdb's copy has only in-frame clones and lacks some. The repertoire consists of approximately 150,000 clones, with more than 65% occurring once and the leading ten covering over 15%. The sample belongs to a study of blood T cell repertoires in COVID-19. V lost 2 bases to trimming and J lost 9 bases, with 16 bases between them. In germline, CDR1 is KGHSH, CDR2 LQKENI. The CDR3 runs to 14 residues.

The chain carries TRBV18 and TRBJ2-5; a weak D match, TRBD2 (5 bases). The receptor was derived from a man between 60 and 75 years old who had recovered from COVID-19. The specimen sequenced was PBMCs or T cells enriched from blood (not recorded which). The CDR3 loop is CASSPSGMAEAQYF. CDR3 DNA sequence: TGTGCCAGCTCACCATCGGGAATGGCGGAGGCCCAGTACTTC.